This passage covers 22 T cell receptor beta chains from one sample sequenced in a study of beta chain features in type 1 diabetes. Since all of the isolated RNA was reverse transcribed, expressed TCRB transcripts were what got sequenced. Method: immunoSEQ multiplex PCR; TCRdb's copy keeps in-frame clones and lacks some. Of 390,000 or so clones in the sample, about 14% are singletons; the top ten hold around 0.035%. Sequencing was done on a sample of naive CD4+ T cells from blood. All receptors come from a man aged 25-45 years in good health.

The J gene is TRBJ1-2, the V gene TRBV19, with D unresolved. The CDR3 has 11 amino acids. In germline, CDR1 is LNHDA, CDR2 SQIVND (reference sequence). V lost 0 bases, J lost 4 bases, and 0 bases lay in between. CDR3 region: CASSIDYGYTF. CDR3 bases: TGTGCCAGTAGTATAGACTATGGCTACACCTTC.

This clone showed up just a few times. This chain links TRBV13 with TRBJ2-5; TRBD2 is a possible D gene (6 bases). V lost 5 bases, J lost 5 bases, and 18 bases lay in between. Germline CDR1 reads PRHDT; CDR2 reads FYEKMQ (reference sequence). The CDR3 loop spans 15 amino acids. The CDR3 loop is CASSLSERGGETQYF. The CDR3 nucleotides are TGTGCCAGCAGCCTATCGGAGAGAGGAGGGGAGACCCAGTACTTC.

The CDR3 DNA is TGTGCTAGTGGTCCCCGACAGGGAGGCACAGATACGCAGTATTTT. Amino acid sequence: CASGPRQGGTDTQYF. The J gene is TRBJ2-3, the V gene TRBV12-5; 7 nucleotides match TRBD1. There are 15 residues in the CDR3. Germline-derived CDR1 and CDR2 are LGHNT and FRNRAP. J was trimmed by 1 base and V by 5 bases; bases with no gene match: 6.

Only a few counts were recorded for this clone. The chain employs TRBV14 and TRBJ2-7; the match to TRBD1 covers 10 bases. The CDR3 covers 15 residues. Per germline, CDR1 SGHDN and CDR2 FVKESK. The V gene end was trimmed by 4 bases and the J gene end by 1 base; junction bases not matched to a gene: 4. CDR3 nucleotide sequence: TGTGCCAGCAGCCGGGACAGGGGATTATCCTACGAGCAGTACTTC. This encodes CASSRDRGLSYEQYF.

This rearrangement joins TRBV9 to TRBJ1-5, with unresolved D. In germline, CDR1 is SGDLS, CDR2 YYNGEE. Trimming removed 0 bases from V and 0 bases from J, with 4 bases in between. CDR3 length: 14 residues. CDR3 protein: CASSVGDSNQPQHF. In nucleotides, the CDR3 is TGTGCCAGCAGCGTAGGAGATAGCAATCAGCCCCAGCATTTT.

This clone was observed a few times. The J gene is TRBJ2-5, the V gene TRBV29-1; 7 bases align to TRBD1. The ends lost 3 bases at V and 1 base at J; junction bases unmatched: 2. This CDR3 contains 13 residues. The germline V gene has CDR1 SQVTM and CDR2 ANQGSEA. The CDR3 DNA follows: TGCAGCGTTGATGGGACAGTCCAAGAGACCCAGTACTTC. Protein sequence: CSVDGTVQETQYF.

This clone has a handful of counts. The DNA of the CDR3 is TGTGCCTCGGGACAGCCGAACACTGAAGCTTTCTTT. Amino acid sequence: CASGQPNTEAFF. The genes are TRBV28 and TRBJ1-1, with TRBD1 identical over 7 bases. V shed 11 bases, J shed 1 base, and the junction held 4 bases outside the gene matches. This CDR3 is built from 12 residues. The V gene's germline CDR1 is MDHEN and CDR2 SYDVKM.

The V call is TRBV29-1, the J call TRBJ1-2, with 9 bases matching TRBD1. Per the germline V gene, CDR1 is SQVTM and CDR2 is ANQGSEA. This CDR3 has 13 residues. J gave up 8 bases and V 4 bases, and 8 bases lay outside the gene matches. DNA for the CDR3: TGCAGCGTTGGGAAAGGGACAGGGAAAGGCTACACCTTC. Amino acid sequence: CSVGKGTGKGYTF.

The V gene is TRBV6-6, the J gene TRBJ1-2; 7 nucleotides line up with TRBD1. V shed 6 bases, J shed 6 bases, and the junction held 7 bases outside the gene matches. The CDR3 totals 13 residues. From germline, CDR1 is MNHNY and CDR2 SVGAGI (reference sequence). CDR3 nucleotides: TGTGCCAGCAGAAACAGGGGAGCTAATGGCTACACCTTC. It specifies CASRNRGANGYTF.

The chain is built from TRBV4-3 and TRBJ2-3, with a possible D match to TRBD2 (7 bases). CDR3 size: 16 residues. Germline CDR1 LGHNA, CDR2 YSLEER. Trimming removed 3 bases from V and 2 bases from J, with 15 bases in between. The CDR3 coding sequence is TGCGCCAGCAGCCACTTCGCGGGGGCCGCCACAGATACGCAGTATTTT. This translates into CASSHFAGAATDTQYF.

This clone was seen a few times. The genes are TRBV30 and TRBJ2-7; the D is unclear. Germline CDR1 GTSNPN, CDR2 SVGIG (reference sequence). The CDR3 consists of 15 residues. The V end was cut by 3 bases, the J end by 1 base, with 16 bases between. The CDR3 loop reads CAWRPPGRWSYEQYV. The CDR3 nucleotides read TGTGCCTGGAGGCCGCCGGGCCGGTGGTCCTACGAGCAGTACGTC.

This clone was observed a handful of times. The V and J genes are TRBV6-1 and TRBJ2-5; D is ambiguous. The CDR3 is made up of 15 amino acids. Germline-derived CDR1 and CDR2 are MNHNS and SASEGT. The ends were cut back, 1 base at V and 1 base at J, with 10 bases in the middle. The CDR3 nucleotides are TGTGCCAGCAGTGAAGGTATCCTCTTCCAAGAGACCCAGTACTTC. This sequence encodes CASSEGILFQETQYF.

The chain recombines TRBV7-2 with TRBJ2-3; D is unresolved. Germline V gene lookup returns CDR1 SGHTA and CDR2 FQGNSA. This CDR3 contains 13 residues. V was trimmed by 5 bases and J by 6 bases, leaving 12 bases between them. The DNA for the CDR3 is TGTGCCAGCAGCGACGGGCGTGGGGATACGCAGTATTTT. Its protein product is CASSDGRGDTQYF.

This clone was counted between two and nine times. V gene TRBV29-1 combines with J gene TRBJ2-7; 9 bases fit TRBD1. CDR1 is SQVTM and CDR2 is ANQGSEA in the germline V gene. J lost 3 bases, V lost 3 bases, and 12 bases had no gene match. The CDR3 contains 16 residues. CDR3 coding DNA: TGCAGCGTTGATATGGACAGGGGACACTTTTACTACGAGCAGTACGTC. Translated: CSVDMDRGHFYYEQYV.

The chain has TRBV19 and TRBJ2-5, with 7 bases matching TRBD2. With 8 bases clipped from V and 2 bases from J, the junction kept 11 bases outside the gene matches. Germline CDR1 LNHDA, CDR2 SQIVND (reference sequence). The CDR3 is 15 residues long. CDR3 protein: CASGLRLAPQETQYF. The CDR3 bases are TGTGCCAGTGGGTTGAGACTAGCACCGCAAGAGACCCAGTACTTC.

This sequence joins TRBV5-1 and TRBJ1-2, with D unresolved. The CDR3 is made up of 14 amino acids. Trimming removed 1 base from V and 6 bases from J, with 13 bases in between. CDR1 SGHRS and CDR2 YFSETQ come from the germline V gene. CDR3 loop: CASSLNSASNGYTF. DNA for the CDR3: TGCGCCAGCAGCTTGAATAGTGCCAGTAATGGCTACACCTTC.

The chain links TRBV7-3 to TRBJ2-3; the D gene is possibly TRBD1 (6 bases). V shed 4 bases and J shed 5 bases, with 13 bases lying between them. CDR3 size: 14 residues. Germline assignment: CDR1 SGHTA and CDR2 FQGTGA. The CDR3 here is CASSSGPRGDTQYF. CDR3 coding DNA: TGTGCCAGCAGCTCTGGACCCAGGGGAGATACGCAGTATTTT.

This clone was counted only a few times. CDR3 coding DNA: TGCGCCAGCAGTGGGGCTGGAGGAGCTTTCTTT. This gives the protein CASSGAGGAFF. This chain links TRBV10-1 with TRBJ1-1; D is ambiguous. Germline assignment: CDR1 WNHNN and CDR2 SYGVQD (reference sequence). Trimming removed 4 bases at V and 10 bases at J, with 10 bases between. The CDR3 runs to 11 residues.

The table lists this clone with a few counts. One junction end does not reproduce the germline sequence, and a read error may be involved. The chain links TRBV4-1 to TRBJ2-7, with a possible D match to TRBD2 (5 bases). Germline-derived CDR1 and CDR2 are MGHRA and YSYEKL. This CDR3 is 13 amino acids long. The CDR3 region is CASSQVLGSGGFF. The CDR3 bases are TGCGCCAGCAGCCAAGTTCTCGGCAGTGGAGGATTTTTC.

The DNA of the CDR3 is TGCGCCAGCAGCTTGGATAAGGGTCCAATTTACGAGCAGTACGTC. It codes for CASSLDKGPIYEQYV. This rearrangement joins TRBV5-1 to TRBJ2-7; D is unclear. Trimming pared 0 bases from V and 4 bases from J, leaving 14 bases between. CDR3 length equals 15 residues. Germline CDR1 is SGHRS and CDR2 is YFSETQ.

Only a few counts were recorded for this clone. V usage is TRBV13 and J usage is TRBJ2-3; D gene uncertain. Germline V CDR1 and CDR2: PRHDT, FYEKMQ (reference sequence). V lost 0 bases and J lost 0, with 10 bases in between. The CDR3 spans 16 residues. CDR3 sequence: CASSLGRLASTDTQYF. The CDR3 DNA is TGTGCCAGCAGCTTAGGTCGATTGGCTAGCACAGATACGCAGTATTTT. The full variable domain, its missing parts supplied by reference TRBV13 and TRBJ2-3, is AAGVIQSPRHLIKEKRETATLKCYPIPRHDTVYWYQQGPGQDPQFLISFYEKMQSDKGSIPDRFSAQQFSDYHSELNMSSLELGDSALYFCASSLGRLASTDTQYFGPGTRLTVL.

The chain uses TRBV7-2 and TRBJ2-3, with D unresolved. CDR1 is SGHTA and CDR2 is FQGNSA in the germline V gene. CDR3 length equals 14 residues. V was cut by 6 bases and J by 0 bases, with 10 bases left in between. Written as DNA, the CDR3 is TGTGCCAGCAGGCCATACTCTAGCACAGATACGCAGTATTTT. It is translated as CASRPYSSTDTQYF.